The 32 T cell receptor beta chains below were found in one sample sequenced in a study of T-cell reconstitution after alpha-beta-depleted transplantation in children. Unique molecular identifiers were incorporated during preparation of the TCRbeta library. TCRdb re-analysed the PCR reads in MiXCR, keeping a single row per CDR3 protein. The sample consists of 200,000 to 250,000 distinct CDR3 sequences, approximately 8.9% of them appearing once. The specimen comprised PBMCs, mostly from graft donor cells, sampled 180 days after TCRalphabeta/CD19-depleted stem cell transplant. Receptors were obtained from a male patient between 5 and 17 years old who had a stem cell transplant for acute lymphoblastic leukemia, so the T cells may come from the graft donor.

This clonotype was counted ten times or more. V usage is TRBV25-1 and J usage is TRBJ2-7, with 8 bases aligning to TRBD1. In germline, CDR1 is MGHDK, CDR2 SYGVNS. This CDR3 is built from 15 residues. J was trimmed by 3 bases and V by 3 bases; bases with no gene match: 7. The CDR3 reads CASSDPGQANYEQYF. CDR3 coding DNA: TGTGCCAGCAGTGACCCGGGACAGGCTAACTACGAGCAGTACTTC.

The sample holds many counts of this clonotype. The chain recombines TRBV20-1 with TRBJ2-2; perhaps D is TRBD1 or TRBD2 (5 bases each). This CDR3 has 14 residues. Germline CDR1 DFQATT, CDR2 SNEGSKA (reference sequence). V was trimmed by 6 bases and J by 2 bases, leaving 13 bases between them. CDR3 region: CSAPGPFNTGELFF. CDR3 coding DNA: TGCAGTGCCCCGGGGCCCTTTAACACCGGGGAGCTGTTTTTT.

Concerning this clonotype itself: A much larger clone lies one base from this, so it may be a read error. This sequence joins TRBV4-1 and TRBJ2-5; D not certain. The V gene lost 1 base and the J gene lost 4 bases, with 16 bases spanning the gap. The CDR3 runs 16 residues. Germline assignment: CDR1 MGHRA and CDR2 YSYEKL. In nucleotides, the CDR3 is TGCGCCAGCAGCCAAGCCAAACTACCGACGGGAGAGACCCAGTACTTC. Its protein product is CASSQAKLPTGETQYF.

This clonotype was seen at least ten times. The V call is TRBV28, the J call TRBJ2-7, with 8 bases aligning to TRBD1. The V gene's germline CDR1 is MDHEN and CDR2 SYDVKM. The CDR3 loop spans 17 amino acids. Trimming at V came to 2 bases and at J to 3 bases, leaving 12 bases not matched to a gene. CDR3: CASSLPSTGAVHYEQYF. The CDR3 DNA sequence: TGTGCCAGCAGTTTACCCTCGACAGGGGCCGTCCACTACGAGCAGTACTTC.

The V and J genes are TRBV20-1 and TRBJ2-6; no clear D. The CDR3 loop spans 15 amino acids. Germline lookup yields CDR1 DFQATT and CDR2 SNEGSKA (reference sequence). V lost 3 bases to trimming and J lost 0 bases, with 9 bases between them. The CDR3 loop reads CSASPSRSGANVLTF. The CDR3 DNA follows: TGCAGTGCTAGTCCGTCCCGCTCTGGGGCCAACGTCCTGACTTTC.

This clonotype has a handful of counts. The J gene is TRBJ1-6, the V gene TRBV5-5; no definite D call. The V end lost 2 bases, the J end lost 0 bases, and 15 bases lay between the germline ends. The CDR3 extends over 18 amino acids. The germline CDR1 and CDR2 sequences are SGHKS and YYEKEE (reference sequence). CDR3 DNA sequence: TGTGCCAGCAGCTTCGGAGGCCCAGGCTTCTCCTATAATTCACCCCTCCACTTT. This codes for CASSFGGPGFSYNSPLHF. The complete variable domain, with remaining parts taken from reference TRBV5-5 and TRBJ1-6, reads DAGVTQSPTHLIKTRGQQVTLRCSPISGHKSVSWYQQVLGQGPQFIFQYYEKEERGRGNFPDRFSARQFPNYSSELNVNALLLGDSALYLCASSFGGPGFSYNSPLHFGNGTRLTVT.

This clonotype was detected ten times or more. This rearrangement joins TRBV27 to TRBJ2-7, with a weak D call TRBD1 (6 bases). Germline CDR1 reads MNHEY; CDR2 reads SMNVEV (reference sequence). V gave up 7 bases and J gave up 0 bases, with 10 bases separating them. The CDR3 contains 13 residues. For the CDR3, the DNA is TGTGCCAGCACCCAGGGGCACTCCTACGAGCAGTACTTC. It is translated as CASTQGHSYEQYF.

Many counts were recorded for this clonotype. The gene calls are TRBV10-3 and TRBJ1-2, with 11 nucleotides matching TRBD1. Germline V CDR1 and CDR2: ENHRY, SYGVKD. V shed 6 bases and J 5 bases; nucleotides not matched to a gene: 8. CDR3 length equals 15 residues. In nucleotides, the CDR3 is TGTGCCATCAGAGTTGGGACAGGGGGATATTATGGCTACACCTTC. Its translation is CAIRVGTGGYYGYTF.

Ten or more counts support this clonotype. This sequence joins TRBV5-1 and TRBJ2-2; 13 nucleotides match TRBD2. J was trimmed by 5 bases and V by 5 bases; bases with no gene match: 3. Germline values: CDR1 SGHRS, CDR2 YFSETQ. The CDR3 is made up of 15 amino acids. In nucleotides, the CDR3 is TGCGCCAGCAGGGGACTAGCGGGGAGTACCGGGGAGCTGTTTTTT. It encodes CASRGLAGSTGELFF.

This clonotype has a count of ten or more. The gene calls are TRBV7-2 and TRBJ2-1; 13 nucleotides agree with TRBD2. Losses at the gene ends were 3 bases for V and 8 bases for J; bases not matched to a gene: 4. Germline V gene data show CDR1 as SGHTA and CDR2 as FQGNSA. The length of the CDR3 is 15 residues. Here the CDR3 reads CASSFRTSGGDEQFF. The CDR3 nucleotides are TGTGCCAGCAGCTTCCGGACTAGCGGGGGAGATGAGCAGTTCTTC.

With respect to this clonotype: Possible read error: a much larger clone is one base away. V is TRBV12-3 or TRBV12-4 and J is TRBJ2-7; TRBD2 aligns across 8 bases. This CDR3 has 15 residues. CDR3 loop: CASSRTTSASYDQYF. For the CDR3, the DNA is TGTGCCAGCAGTCGGACGACTAGCGCCTCCTACGACCAGTACTTC.

This clonotype was observed many times. The rearrangement uses TRBV7-2 and TRBJ2-7; TRBD2 matches at 13 bases. CDR3 length: 15 amino acids. V was clipped by 5 bases and J by 7 bases; unmatched bases: 8. Per the germline V gene, CDR1 is SGHTA and CDR2 is FQGNSA. CDR3 amino acids: CASSLLAGGPREQYF. CDR3 bases: TGTGCCAGCAGCCTACTAGCGGGAGGGCCGAGGGAGCAGTACTTC.

The chain carries TRBV19 and TRBJ1-2; D might be TRBD1 (6 bases). Trimming took off 4 bases at V and 2 bases at J, with 17 bases between the two ends. This CDR3 is 16 amino acids long. From germline, CDR1 is LNHDA and CDR2 SQIVND (reference sequence). The CDR3 protein is CASSTTGRSGNYGYTF. The CDR3 DNA is TGTGCCAGTAGTACAACAGGGCGTTCTGGCAACTATGGCTACACCTTC. Combining the CDR3 with reference TRBV19 and TRBJ1-2 gives the whole variable domain DGGITQSPKYLFRKEGQNVTLSCEQNLNHDAMYWYRQDPGQGLRLIYYSQIVNDFQKGDIAEGYSVSREKKESFPLTVTSAQKNPTAFYLCASSTTGRSGNYGYTFGSGTRLTVV.

The table lists this clonotype with many counts. The chain uses TRBV3-1 and TRBJ1-5; D is unresolved. V was cut by 2 bases and J by 3 bases, with 11 bases left in between. The CDR3 length is 15 residues. The V gene's germline CDR1 is LGHDT and CDR2 YNNKEL (reference sequence). CDR3 loop: CASSQSTGINQPQHF. The CDR3 DNA reads TGTGCCAGCAGCCAATCTACGGGAATCAATCAGCCCCAGCATTTT.

This clonotype was observed many times. The chain is built from TRBV6-5 and TRBJ1-5, with a tentative D call TRBD1 (6 bases). Trimming took off 4 bases at V and 6 bases at J, with 13 bases between the two ends. Germline loops: CDR1 MNHEY, CDR2 SVGAGI. The CDR3 is made up of 14 amino acids. The CDR3 sequence: CASSSWEGVQPQHF. CDR3 DNA sequence: TGTGCCAGCAGTTCCTGGGAGGGGGTTCAGCCCCAGCATTTT.

This clonotype occurred many times. The chain is built from TRBV10-1 and TRBJ2-2, with 9 bases aligning to TRBD2. CDR3 size: 15 residues. The germline V gene encodes CDR1 WNHNN and CDR2 SYGVQD (reference sequence). Unmatched junction bases numbered 2, after V lost 2 bases and J lost 4 bases. The CDR3 DNA is TGCGCCAGCAGTGAGGTAGCGGGAGTCACCGGGGAGCTGTTTTTT. It translates to CASSEVAGVTGELFF.

This clonotype was counted at least ten times. The rearrangement joins TRBV29-1 to TRBJ2-3, with D unclear. Germline CDR1 and CDR2: SQVTM and ANQGSEA. The CDR3 spans 11 residues. Trimming removed 5 bases from V and 2 bases from J, with 5 bases in between. CDR3 sequence: CSVSVTDTQYF. The CDR3 nucleotides read TGCAGCGTTTCAGTCACAGATACGCAGTATTTT.

Points on this clonotype: A much larger clone is a single base away; this may be a read error. In this CDR3 the conserved last residue, phenylalanine or tryptophan, is missing, so a read error is likely. The V and J genes are TRBV5-1 and TRBJ1-1; TRBD1 is a possible D gene (5 bases). From germline, CDR1 is SGHRS and CDR2 YFSETQ. CDR3 length: 15 amino acids. V was trimmed by 3 bases and J by 1 base, leaving 13 bases between them. This CDR3 reads CASSWGDRGNTEAFS. CDR3 DNA: TGCGCCAGCAGCTGGGGAGACAGAGGGAACACTGAAGCTTTCTCT.

This clonotype was seen many times. The chain employs TRBV7-2 and TRBJ2-1, with TRBD2 as a possible D gene (5 bases). Germline V CDR1 and CDR2: SGHTA, FQGNSA. The CDR3 sequence is 17 residues long. Trimming left V 4 bases short and J 0 bases short, with 16 bases between. The CDR3 region is CASSSIPSGSSYNEQFF. CDR3 sequence (DNA): TGTGCCAGCAGCTCCATCCCCAGCGGAAGCTCCTACAATGAGCAGTTCTTC.

Concerning this clonotype: A much larger clone lies one base from this, so it may be a read error. CDR3 region: CSARSELILTDTQYF. The CDR3 DNA reads TGCAGTGCTAGGTCTGAGTTAATCCTCACAGATACGCAGTATTTT. The V call is TRBV20-1, the J call TRBJ2-3; D is uncertain. Germline CDR1 reads DFQATT; CDR2 reads SNEGSKA (reference sequence). V lost 3 bases and J 2 bases, leaving 15 bases between the germline ends. This CDR3 has 15 amino acids.

Many counts were recorded for this clonotype. V usage is TRBV7-9 and J usage is TRBJ1-2; D call uncertain. V was pared by 1 base and J by 5 bases, with 11 bases between. Looked up from germline, CDR1 is SEHNR and CDR2 is FQNEAQ (reference sequence). This CDR3 has 14 amino acids. The CDR3 coding sequence is TGTGCCAGCAGCTTAGAAGCGGCGGATTATGGCTACACCTTC. Translated, it gives CASSLEAADYGYTF. The variable domain in full, completed from reference TRBV7-9 and TRBJ1-2, reads DTGVSQNPRHKITKRGQNVTFRCDPISEHNRLYWYRQTLGQGPEFLTYFQNEAQLEKSRLLSDRFSAERPKGSFSTLEIQRTEQGDSAMYLCASSLEAADYGYTFGSGTRLTVV.

For this clonotype: Being one base from a much bigger clone, this may be a read error. This rearrangement joins TRBV6-1 to TRBJ2-1, with 8 nucleotides matching TRBD2. This CDR3 contains 18 residues. V trimming: 8 bases; J trimming: 3 bases; junction bases outside the gene matches: 18. Germline CDR1 MNHNS, CDR2 SASEGT. The CDR3 is CASLSGGLGGWDYNEQFF. The CDR3 DNA reads TGTGCCAGCCTCTCCGGGGGACTAGGAGGATGGGACTACAATGAGCAGTTCTTC.

The chain recombines TRBV9 with TRBJ2-7, with 9 bases that match TRBD2. The CDR3 is made up of 16 amino acids. J lost 4 bases, V lost 0 bases, and 8 bases had no gene match. Per germline, CDR1 SGDLS and CDR2 YYNGEE. Here the CDR3 reads CASSVDSGSRMYEQYF. The CDR3 region has the DNA TGTGCCAGCAGCGTAGATAGCGGGAGTCGGATGTACGAGCAGTACTTC. Filled out from reference TRBV9 and TRBJ2-7, the complete variable domain reads DSGVTQTPKHLITATGQRVTLRCSPRSGDLSVYWYQQSLDQGLQFLIQYYNGEERAKGNILERFSAQQFPDLHSELNLSSLELGDSALYFCASSVDSGSRMYEQYFGPGTRLTVT.

A note on this clonotype: One base away lies a much larger clone, so this may be a sequencing read error. The chain carries TRBV2 and TRBJ2-1; 7 positions match TRBD2. There are 11 residues in the CDR3. The V gene's germline CDR1 is SNHLY and CDR2 FYNNEI. V lost 5 bases and J lost 8; bases outside the gene matches: 0. The CDR3 coding sequence is TGTGCCAGCAGTCTAGCGGATGAGCAGTTCTTC. The encoded protein is CASSLADEQFF.

This clonotype has a count of ten or more. CDR3 region: CASSYSPGGNTEAFF. CDR3 bases: TGTGCCAGCAGTTACTCGCCCGGGGGGAACACTGAAGCTTTCTTT. The gene calls are TRBV6-2 or TRBV6-3 and TRBJ1-1, with D possibly TRBD1 on 5 matching bases. The germline CDR1 and CDR2 sequences are MNHEY and SVGEGT. V lost 0 bases and J lost 1, with 9 bases in between. The CDR3 covers 15 residues.

J is TRBJ2-7 and V is TRBV29-1; D remains unclear. The CDR3 has 13 amino acids. Between the trimmed V and J ends, which lost 2 bases and 4 bases, there was a span of 12 bases. Germline-derived CDR1 and CDR2 are SQVTM and ANQGSEA. CDR3 in amino acids: CSVELDPQYEQYF. The CDR3 region has the DNA TGCAGCGTTGAATTGGACCCCCAATACGAGCAGTACTTC.

This clonotype was seen ten or more times. J is TRBJ2-7 and V is TRBV20-1; 9 bases are shared with TRBD1. The germline V gene has CDR1 DFQATT and CDR2 SNEGSKA (reference sequence). J gave up 3 bases and V 2 bases, and 5 bases lay outside the gene matches. The CDR3 has 14 residues. CDR3 loop: CSARTTGGIYEQYF. CDR3 bases: TGCAGTGCTAGAACGACAGGGGGTATCTACGAGCAGTACTTC.

In its sample, this clonotype was seen many times. This chain connects TRBV20-1 to TRBJ2-5, with D uncertain. Trimming took off 4 bases at V and 0 bases at J, with 6 bases between the two ends. This CDR3 region has 12 residues. Per germline, CDR1 DFQATT and CDR2 SNEGSKA (reference sequence). CDR3 bases: TGCAGTGCTAAGGAGTACCAAGAGACCCAGTACTTC. Translating gives CSAKEYQETQYF.

Many counts were recorded for this clonotype. The V call is TRBV20-1, the J call TRBJ2-6; D is ambiguous. V lost 0 bases and J lost 0, with 12 bases in between. This CDR3 comprises 17 residues. CDR1 and CDR2 (germline): DFQATT, SNEGSKA (reference sequence). CDR3 amino acids: CSARDGQAISGANVLTF. CDR3 coding DNA: TGCAGTGCTAGAGATGGGCAGGCGATCTCTGGGGCCAACGTCCTGACTTTC.

Comments on this clonotype: Being one base from a much bigger clone, this may be a read error. The V gene is TRBV7-9, the J gene TRBJ2-7; possibly TRBD2 for D (6 bases). Germline-derived CDR1 and CDR2 are SEHNR and FQNEAQ (reference sequence). V lost 5 bases and J 4 bases, leaving 15 bases between the germline ends. This CDR3 region has 14 residues. The CDR3 protein is CASSMSGRGYEQYF. The CDR3 DNA reads as TGTGCCAGCAGCATGTCCGGGAGAGGGTACGAGCAGTACTTC.

The rearrangement joins TRBV5-1 to TRBJ1-2, with D unresolved. The CDR3 is 13 amino acids. V gave up 2 bases and J gave up 8 bases, with 13 bases separating them. From germline, CDR1 is SGHRS and CDR2 YFSETQ. CDR3 sequence reads: CASSFNWGRGYTF. The CDR3 nucleotides read TGCGCCAGCAGCTTTAACTGGGGTAGAGGCTACACCTTC.

This clonotype came up many times. V gene TRBV5-6 combines with J gene TRBJ2-7; D call uncertain. The CDR3 runs to 16 residues. The V end lost 4 bases, the J end lost 5 bases, and 22 bases lay between the germline ends. The germline V gene encodes CDR1 SGHDT and CDR2 YYEEEE. CDR3 sequence (DNA): TGTGCCAGCAGCGTTCCGCGGCGTGGAAAACGCCACGAGCAGTACTTC. Protein sequence: CASSVPRRGKRHEQYF. Full variable domain (remainder filled in from reference TRBV5-6 and TRBJ2-7): DAGVTQSPTHLIKTRGQQVTLRCSPKSGHDTVSWYQQALGQGPQFIFQYYEEEERQRGNFPDRFSGHQFPNYSSELNVNALLLGDSALYLCASSVPRRGKRHEQYFGPGTRLTVT.